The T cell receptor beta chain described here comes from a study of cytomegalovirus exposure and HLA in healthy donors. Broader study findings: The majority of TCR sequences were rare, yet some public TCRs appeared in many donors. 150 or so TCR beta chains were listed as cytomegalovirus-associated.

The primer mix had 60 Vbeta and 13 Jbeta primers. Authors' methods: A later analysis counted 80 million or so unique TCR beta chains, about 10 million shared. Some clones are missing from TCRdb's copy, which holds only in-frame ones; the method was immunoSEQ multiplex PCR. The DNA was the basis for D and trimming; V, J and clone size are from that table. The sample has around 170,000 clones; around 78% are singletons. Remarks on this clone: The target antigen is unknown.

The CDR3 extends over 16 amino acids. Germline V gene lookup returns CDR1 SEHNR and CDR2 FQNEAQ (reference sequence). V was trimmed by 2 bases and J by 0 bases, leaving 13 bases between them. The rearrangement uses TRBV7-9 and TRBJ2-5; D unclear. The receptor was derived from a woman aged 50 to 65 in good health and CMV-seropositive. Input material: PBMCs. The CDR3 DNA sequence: TGTGCCAGCAGCTTATCGCTGCAGTCGTACCAAGAGACCCAGTACTTC. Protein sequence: CASSLSLQSYQETQYF.